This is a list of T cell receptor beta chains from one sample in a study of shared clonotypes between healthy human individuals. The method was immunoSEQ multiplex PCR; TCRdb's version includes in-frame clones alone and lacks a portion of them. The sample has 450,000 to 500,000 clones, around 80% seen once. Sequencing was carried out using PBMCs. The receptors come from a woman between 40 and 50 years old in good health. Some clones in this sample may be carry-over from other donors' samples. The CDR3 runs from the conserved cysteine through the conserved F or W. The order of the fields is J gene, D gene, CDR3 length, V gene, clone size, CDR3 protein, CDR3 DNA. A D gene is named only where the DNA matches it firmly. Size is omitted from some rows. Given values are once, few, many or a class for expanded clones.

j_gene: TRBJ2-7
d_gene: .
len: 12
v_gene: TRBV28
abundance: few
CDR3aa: CASSGRLYGQYF
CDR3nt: TGTGCCAGCAGTGGACGGTTATATGGGCAGTACTTC

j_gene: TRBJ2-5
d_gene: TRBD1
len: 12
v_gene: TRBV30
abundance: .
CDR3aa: CAWSRGRETQYF
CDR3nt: TGTGCCTGGAGTAGGGGGCGAGAGACCCAGTACTTC

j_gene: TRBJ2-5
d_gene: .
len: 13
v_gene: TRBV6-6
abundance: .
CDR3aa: CASSEGLQETQYF
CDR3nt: TGTGCCAGCAGCGAGGGACTGCAAGAGACCCAGTACTTC

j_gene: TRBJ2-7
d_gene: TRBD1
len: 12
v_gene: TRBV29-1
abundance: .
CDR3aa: CSGEDRDYEQYF
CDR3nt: TGCAGCGGGGAGGACAGGGACTACGAGCAGTACTTC

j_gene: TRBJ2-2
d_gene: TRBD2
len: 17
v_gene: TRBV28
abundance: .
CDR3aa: CASYPSGRAVYTGELFF
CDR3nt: TGTGCCAGCTACCCTAGCGGGAGGGCCGTTTACACCGGGGAGCTGTTTTTT

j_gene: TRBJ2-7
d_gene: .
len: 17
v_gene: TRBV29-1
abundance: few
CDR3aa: CSVRTWASVSSSYEQYF
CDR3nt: TGCAGCGTCCGAACGTGGGCTAGCGTATCGTCCTCCTACGAGCAGTACTTC

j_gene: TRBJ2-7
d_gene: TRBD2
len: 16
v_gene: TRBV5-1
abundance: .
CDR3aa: CASSLTTSGLPYEQYF
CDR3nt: TGCGCCAGCAGCTTAACTACTAGCGGACTTCCCTACGAGCAGTACTTC

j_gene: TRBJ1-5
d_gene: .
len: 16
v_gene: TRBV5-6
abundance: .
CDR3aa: CASSPLGGLSNQPQHF
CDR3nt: TGTGCCAGCAGCCCACTGGGGGGGCTGAGCAATCAGCCCCAGCATTTT

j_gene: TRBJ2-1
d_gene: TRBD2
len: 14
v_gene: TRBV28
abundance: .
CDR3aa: CASSGLDFYNEQFF
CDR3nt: TGTGCCAGCTCGGGACTAGACTTTTACAATGAGCAGTTCTTC

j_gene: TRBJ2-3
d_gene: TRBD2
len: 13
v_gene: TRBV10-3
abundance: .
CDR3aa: CASTSGRADTQYF
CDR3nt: TGTGCCAGCACTAGCGGGAGGGCCGATACGCAGTATTTT

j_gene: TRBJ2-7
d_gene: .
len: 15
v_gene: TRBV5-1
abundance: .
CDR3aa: CASSYGLPRAYEQYF
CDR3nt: TGCGCCAGCAGCTATGGACTCCCACGGGCCTACGAGCAGTACTTC

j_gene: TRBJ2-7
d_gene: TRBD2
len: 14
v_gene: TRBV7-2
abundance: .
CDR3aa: CAIHLSGAGDEQYF
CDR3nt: TGTGCCATTCACCTCAGCGGTGCGGGGGACGAGCAGTACTTC

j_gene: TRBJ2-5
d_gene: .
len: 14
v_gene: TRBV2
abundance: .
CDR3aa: CASSESTRGETQYF
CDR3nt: TGTGCCAGCAGTGAATCGACCAGGGGAGAGACCCAGTACTTC

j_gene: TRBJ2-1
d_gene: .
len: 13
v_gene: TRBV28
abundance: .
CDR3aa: CASSSTPGLGQFF
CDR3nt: TGTGCCAGCAGTTCTACTCCGGGGTTGGGGCAGTTCTTC

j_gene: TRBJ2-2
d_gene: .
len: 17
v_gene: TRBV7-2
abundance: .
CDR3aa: CASSLDGQHANTGELFF
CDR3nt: TGTGCCAGCAGCTTAGATGGACAACACGCGAACACCGGGGAGCTGTTTTTT

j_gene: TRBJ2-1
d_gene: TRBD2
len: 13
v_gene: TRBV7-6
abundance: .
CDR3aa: CASSRGGQYEQFF
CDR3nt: TGTGCCAGCTCGCGGGGGGGGCAGTATGAGCAGTTCTTC

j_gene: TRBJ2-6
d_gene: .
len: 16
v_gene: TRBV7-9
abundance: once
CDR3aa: CASSPRGGAGANVLTF
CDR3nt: TGTGCCAGCAGCCCACGTGGCGGGGCAGGGGCCAACGTCCTGACTTTC

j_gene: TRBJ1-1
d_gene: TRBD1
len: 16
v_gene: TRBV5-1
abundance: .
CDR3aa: CASSPWTGGGLTEAFF
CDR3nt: TGCGCCAGCAGCCCGTGGACAGGGGGTGGTTTAACTGAAGCTTTCTTT

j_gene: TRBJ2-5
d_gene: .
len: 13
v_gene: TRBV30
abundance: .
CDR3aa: CAWNPGRQETQYF
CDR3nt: TGTGCCTGGAACCCAGGCCGCCAAGAGACCCAGTACTTC

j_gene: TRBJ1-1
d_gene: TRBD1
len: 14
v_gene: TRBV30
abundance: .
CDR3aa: CAWSVLWGQPEAFF
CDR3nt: TGTGCCTGGAGTGTACTATGGGGACAGCCTGAAGCTTTCTTT

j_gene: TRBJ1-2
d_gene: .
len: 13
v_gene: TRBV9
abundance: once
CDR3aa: CASSVEGRYGYTF
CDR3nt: TGTGCCAGCAGCGTAGAGGGACGCTATGGCTACACCTTC

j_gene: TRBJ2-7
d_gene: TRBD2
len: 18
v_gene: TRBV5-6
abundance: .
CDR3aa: CASRGNGLAGVWSGEQYF
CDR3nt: TGTGCCAGCCGCGGGAATGGACTAGCGGGAGTTTGGTCAGGCGAGCAGTACTTC

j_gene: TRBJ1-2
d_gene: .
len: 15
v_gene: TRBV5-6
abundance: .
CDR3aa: CASSLGDRRFYGYTF
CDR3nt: TGTGCCAGCAGCTTGGGGGACCGGCGATTTTATGGCTACACCTTC

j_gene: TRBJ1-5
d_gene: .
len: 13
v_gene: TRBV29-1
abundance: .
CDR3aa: CSVRGDSNQPQHF
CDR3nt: TGCAGCGTTAGGGGGGATAGCAATCAGCCCCAGCATTTT

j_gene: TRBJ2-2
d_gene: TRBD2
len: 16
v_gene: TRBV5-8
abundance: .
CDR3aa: CASSLVTSYNTGELFF
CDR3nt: TGTGCCAGCAGCTTGGTGACTAGCTATAACACCGGGGAGCTGTTTTTT

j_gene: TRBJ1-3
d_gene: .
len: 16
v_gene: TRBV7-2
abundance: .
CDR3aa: CASSLKRSVLGNTIYF
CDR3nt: TGTGCCAGCAGCCTAAAGCGGAGCGTACTCGGAAACACCATATATTTT

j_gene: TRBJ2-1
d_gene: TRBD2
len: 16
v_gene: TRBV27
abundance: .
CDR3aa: CASSFTSGSSYNEQFF
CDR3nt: TGTGCCAGCAGTTTTACTAGCGGGAGTTCCTACAATGAGCAGTTCTTC

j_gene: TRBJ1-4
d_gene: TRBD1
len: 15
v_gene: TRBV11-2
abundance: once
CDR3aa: CASSSMGQGNEKLFF
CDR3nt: TGTGCCAGCAGCTCAATGGGACAGGGGAATGAAAAACTGTTTTTT

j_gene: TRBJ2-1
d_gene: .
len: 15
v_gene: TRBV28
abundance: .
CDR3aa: CASSSTIRGHNEQFF
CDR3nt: TGTGCCAGCAGTTCGACGATCCGGGGGCACAATGAGCAGTTCTTC

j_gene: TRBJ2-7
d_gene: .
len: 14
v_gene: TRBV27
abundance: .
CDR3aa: CASSLAPRATEQYF
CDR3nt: TGTGCCAGCAGTTTAGCCCCTAGAGCAACCGAGCAGTACTTC

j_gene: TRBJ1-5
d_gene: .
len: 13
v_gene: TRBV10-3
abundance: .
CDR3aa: CAISEVGMQPQHF
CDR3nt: TGTGCCATCAGTGAAGTGGGAATGCAGCCCCAGCATTTT

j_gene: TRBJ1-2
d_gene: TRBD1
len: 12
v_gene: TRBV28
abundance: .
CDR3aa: CASGDRGYGYTF
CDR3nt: TGTGCCAGCGGCGACAGGGGCTATGGCTACACCTTC

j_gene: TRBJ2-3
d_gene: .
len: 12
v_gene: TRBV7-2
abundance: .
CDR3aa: CASSIQSASQYF
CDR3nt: TGTGCCAGCAGCATACAGAGCGCCAGTCAGTATTTT

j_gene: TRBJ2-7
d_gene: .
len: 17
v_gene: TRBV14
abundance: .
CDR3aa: CASSQDPPGAVHYEQYF
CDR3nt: TGTGCCAGCAGCCAAGACCCCCCCGGAGCGGTTCACTACGAGCAGTACTTC

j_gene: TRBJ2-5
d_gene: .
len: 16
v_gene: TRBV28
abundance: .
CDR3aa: CASSSIGNGRRETQYF
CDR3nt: TGTGCCAGCAGTTCAATCGGGAATGGACGGAGGGAGACCCAGTACTTC

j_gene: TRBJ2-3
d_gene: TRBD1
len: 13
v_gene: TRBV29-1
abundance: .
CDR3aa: CSGGTGSADTQYF
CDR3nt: TGCAGCGGCGGGACAGGGTCAGCAGATACGCAGTATTTT